The next 30 T cell receptor beta chains were all read from a single sample in a study of blood T cell repertoires in COVID-19. Some clones are missing from TCRdb's copy, which holds only in-frame ones; the method was immunoSEQ multiplex PCR. The data hold roughly 4,000 clones, with roughly nine tenths observed a single time. Sequencing input: peripheral blood. The source is a woman in her sixties or seventies with active COVID-19.

The chain is built from TRBV5-4 and TRBJ2-7, with D possibly TRBD1 on 5 matching bases. The CDR3 loop spans 16 amino acids. CDR1 SGHNT and CDR2 YYREEE come from the germline V gene (reference sequence). V was pared by 3 bases and J by 3 bases, with 19 bases between. The CDR3 sequence: CASSSGDRIGDYEQYF. DNA for the CDR3: TGTGCCAGCAGCTCAGGCGACAGAATTGGTGACTACGAGCAGTACTTC. The entire variable domain, with the rest obtained from reference TRBV5-4 and TRBJ2-7, is as follows: ETGVTQSPTHLIKTRGQQVTLRCSSQSGHNTVSWYQQALGQGPQFIFQYYREEENGRGNFPPRFSGLQFPNYSSELNVNALELDDSALYLCASSSGDRIGDYEQYFGPGTRLTVT.

This rearrangement joins TRBV6-2 or TRBV6-3 to TRBJ1-1, with 8 nucleotides matching TRBD1. The trim removed 4 bases at V and 4 bases at J, leaving 2 bases unmatched. This CDR3 is 13 amino acids long. The germline V gene has CDR1 MNHEY and CDR2 SVGEGT. The CDR3 here is CASSSTGGTEAFF. CDR3 bases: TGTGCCAGCAGTTCAACAGGGGGCACTGAAGCTTTCTTT.

This chain joins TRBV30 and TRBJ1-6; TRBD1 might be the D (5 bases). The length of the CDR3 is 14 residues. Per germline, CDR1 GTSNPN and CDR2 SVGIG (reference sequence). The V gene lost 0 bases and the J gene lost 6 bases, with 9 bases spanning the gap. The DNA of the CDR3 is TGTGCCTGGAGTGTAGTAGGGGCTAATTCACCCCTCCACTTT. Protein product: CAWSVVGANSPLHF.

The chain carries TRBV9 and TRBJ2-2; D is ambiguous. The germline V gene encodes CDR1 SGDLS and CDR2 YYNGEE. V lost 0 bases and J 6 bases, leaving 15 bases between the germline ends. The length of the CDR3 is 16 residues. DNA for the CDR3: TGTGCCAGCAGCGTAGCTACCCCCGTTGGTCCCGGGGAGCTGTTTTTT. Its protein is CASSVATPVGPGELFF.

This chain uses TRBV21-1 with TRBJ2-3; the table names TRBD1, a call not compared with the DNA. TRBV21-1 is classified as a pseudogene. This CDR3 is built from 15 residues. The CDR3 sequence: CASSGRKLGTDTQYF. DNA of the CDR3: TGTGCCAGCAGCGGGCGAAAGTTAGGCACAGATACGCAGTATTTT.

The chain couples TRBV6-6 to TRBJ2-1, with 11 nucleotides matching TRBD2. The CDR3 is made up of 15 amino acids. The germline gives CDR1 MNHNY, CDR2 SVGAGI (reference sequence). V dropped 5 bases and J dropped 6; count of bases not matched to a gene: 6. CDR3 region: CASSVAGGPRNEQFF. The CDR3 nucleotides are TGTGCCAGCAGTGTAGCGGGGGGGCCACGCAATGAGCAGTTCTTC.

The chain couples TRBV29-1 to TRBJ2-1; a weak D match, TRBD1 (5 bases). This CDR3 region has 15 residues. In germline, CDR1 is SQVTM, CDR2 ANQGSEA. Deletions cut 0 bases from V and 4 bases from J, with 13 bases between. This CDR3 is CSVEDWTPTYNEQFF. CDR3 bases: TGCAGCGTTGAAGATTGGACACCTACTTACAATGAGCAGTTCTTC.

Note on this clone: Mismatch with germline at one junction end may stem from a read error. The CDR3, as DNA: TGCGCCAGCAGCCATGGCTATGTGACTAGCGGGGCCTATAATGAGCAGTTCTTC. Amino acids: CASSHGYVTSGAYNEQFF. The rearrangement links TRBV4-3 to TRBJ2-1, with 11 nucleotides matching TRBD2. Germline V gene sequence: CDR1 LGHNA, CDR2 YSLEER. This CDR3 comprises 18 residues.

The chain joins TRBV4-3 to TRBJ2-7; a possible D gene is TRBD1 (7 bases). Germline V gene data show CDR1 as LGHNA and CDR2 as YSLEER. The CDR3 contains 14 residues. The germline V and J ends were trimmed by 2 bases and 7 bases, with 15 bases remaining between them. The CDR3 nucleotides read TGCGCCAGCAGCCAATTCGAGGGGGCGGGGGAGCAGTACTTC. Its translation is CASSQFEGAGEQYF.

The genes are TRBV19 and TRBJ2-1; 10 positions match TRBD2. The germline V gene encodes CDR1 LNHDA and CDR2 SQIVND (reference sequence). The length of the CDR3 is 15 residues. Trimming removed 3 bases from V and 4 bases from J; junction bases left unmatched: 3. The CDR3 bases are TGTGCCAGTAGTATCGGACTAGCGGAGTACAATGAGCAGTTCTTC. Translation gives CASSIGLAEYNEQFF.

The chain links TRBV29-1 to TRBJ1-2; 8 bases are shared with TRBD1. CDR1 is SQVTM, CDR2 ANQGSEA, per germline. The CDR3 length is 12 residues. Losses at the gene ends were 7 bases for V and 8 bases for J; bases not matched to a gene: 9. DNA of the CDR3: TGCAGCGCAGATTCGGGACAGGAGGGCTACACCTTC. It is translated as CSADSGQEGYTF.

J is TRBJ2-2 and V is TRBV14; D might be TRBD1 (6 bases). Trimming took off 8 bases at V and 6 bases at J, with 13 bases between the two ends. Germline V gene lookup returns CDR1 SGHDN and CDR2 FVKESK. The CDR3 has 13 residues. The CDR3 loop is CASGYRVPGELFF. For the CDR3, the DNA is TGTGCCAGCGGCTACAGGGTTCCCGGGGAGCTGTTTTTT.

The V gene is TRBV5-6, the J gene TRBJ2-7; 9 bases are shared with TRBD1. This CDR3 contains 17 residues. Per the germline V gene, CDR1 is SGHDT and CDR2 is YYEEEE. V gave up 4 bases and J gave up 5 bases; unmatched junction bases: 16. The CDR3 nucleotides read TGTGCCAGCAGCGAAACGGGACAGGGATTACGAAGCAACGAGCAGTACTTC. Its protein product is CASSETGQGLRSNEQYF.

The CDR3 protein is CASSPPGHLNNSPLHF. The CDR3 nucleotides are TGTGCCAGCAGCCCCCCGGGACACCTTAATAATTCACCCCTCCACTTT. V and J are TRBV5-4 and TRBJ1-6; tentative D call: TRBD1 (6 bases). This CDR3 has 16 residues. Trimming cost V 4 bases and J 5 bases, with 16 bases left between them. CDR1 and CDR2 from the germline V gene are SGHNT and YYREEE (reference sequence).

V gene TRBV27 combines with J gene TRBJ2-7; 7 bases map to TRBD2. This CDR3 has 17 residues. J gave up 2 bases and V 5 bases, and 15 bases lay outside the gene matches. The germline V gene encodes CDR1 MNHEY and CDR2 SMNVEV (reference sequence). Here the CDR3 DNA reads TGTGCCAGCAGTCCCTCCTATTTGCGGGGGTGGACCTACGAGCAGTACTTC. It yields the protein CASSPSYLRGWTYEQYF.

The chain is built from TRBV27 and TRBJ2-2, with 7 bases matching TRBD1. The CDR3 loop spans 15 amino acids. Germline loops: CDR1 MNHEY, CDR2 SMNVEV (reference sequence). Germline trimming cut 4 bases from V and 2 bases from J; bases unmatched to any gene: 4. This CDR3 is CASSSGTVNTGELFF. CDR3 sequence (DNA): TGTGCCAGCAGTTCCGGGACAGTTAACACCGGGGAGCTGTTTTTT.

The chain employs TRBV27 and TRBJ1-4; 7 bases agree with TRBD1. The V gene's germline CDR1 is MNHEY and CDR2 SMNVEV (reference sequence). The ends lost 6 bases at V and 3 bases at J; junction bases unmatched: 13. There are 17 residues in the CDR3. The CDR3 loop reads CASRKTGQMRANEKLFF. CDR3 nucleotides: TGTGCCAGCAGAAAAACGGGACAGATGCGGGCTAATGAAAAACTGTTTTTT.

The chain is built from TRBV2 and TRBJ1-1; D gene uncertain. Germline assignment: CDR1 SNHLY and CDR2 FYNNEI. This CDR3 region has 17 residues. Trimming stripped 7 bases from V and 0 bases from J, with 21 bases between. The CDR3 spells CASNLSPGDNLNTEAFF. The CDR3 nucleotides are TGTGCCAGCAATCTGAGCCCAGGCGATAACCTGAACACTGAAGCTTTCTTT.

The CDR3, as DNA: TGCGCCAGCAGTGAAGGGGCTTACACCGGGGAGCTGTTTTTT. Translating it yields CASSEGAYTGELFF. This chain joins TRBV10-1 and TRBJ2-2; the D gene is possibly TRBD1 (5 bases). V shed 3 bases and J shed 3 bases, with 8 bases lying between them. Germline-derived CDR1 and CDR2 are WNHNN and SYGVQD (reference sequence). The CDR3 consists of 14 residues.

The V and J genes are TRBV13 and TRBJ2-7; 9 positions agree with TRBD2. From germline, CDR1 is PRHDT and CDR2 FYEKMQ (reference sequence). The J segment lost 2 bases and the V segment lost 0 bases, leaving 8 bases of the junction unmatched. There are 17 residues in the CDR3. CDR3 sequence reads: CASSLGLGLAGTYEQYF. CDR3 nucleotide sequence: TGTGCCAGCAGCTTAGGCCTGGGGCTAGCGGGGACCTACGAGCAGTACTTC.

In the case of this clone: Different DNA sequences within this sample yield the same CDR3. The chain uses TRBV12-3 or TRBV12-4 and TRBJ1-1, with D hard to call. The germline V and J ends were trimmed by 2 bases and 5 bases, with 9 bases remaining between them. The CDR3 spans 13 residues. Here the CDR3 reads CASSLYRGTEAFF. The CDR3, as DNA: TGTGCCAGCAGTTTATACCGGGGAACTGAAGCTTTCTTT.

V is TRBV6-5 and J is TRBJ2-4, with TRBD1 matching 12 bases. Per germline, CDR1 MNHEY and CDR2 SVGAGI. The CDR3 extends over 14 amino acids. J was trimmed by 6 bases and V by 11 bases; bases with no gene match: 8. CDR3 DNA: TGTGCCGCCAGGGGGACAGGGGGCGGAAACATTCAGTACTTC. Translating it yields CAARGTGGGNIQYF.

The genes are TRBV2 and TRBJ2-7; weak D call: TRBD1 (6 bases). The V and J ends lost 7 bases and 5 bases respectively, with 21 bases between them. The CDR3 has 15 amino acids. CDR1 is SNHLY, CDR2 FYNNEI, per germline. The CDR3 loop reads CASTPTTGQRNEQYF. CDR3 in DNA: TGTGCCAGCACGCCCACTACAGGACAGAGAAACGAGCAGTACTTC. Supplemented by reference TRBV2 and TRBJ2-7, the full variable domain reads EPEVTQTPSHQVTQMGQEVILRCVPISNHLYFYWYRQILGQKVEFLVSFYNNEISEKSEIFDDQFSVERPDGSNFTLKIRSTKLEDSAMYFCASTPTTGQRNEQYFGPGTRLTVT.

This chain links TRBV5-1 with TRBJ1-6; TRBD1 matches at 8 bases. The CDR3 sequence is 15 residues long. Per the germline V gene, CDR1 is SGHRS and CDR2 is YFSETQ. Trimming cost V 4 bases and J 10 bases; bases outside gene matches: 10. CDR3 DNA sequence: TGCGCCAGCAGCGAATGGACAGGGATAGGATCACCCCTCCACTTT. It codes for CASSEWTGIGSPLHF.

The rearrangement uses TRBV5-1 and TRBJ1-3; D call uncertain. The CDR3 covers 12 residues. CDR1 SGHRS and CDR2 YFSETQ come from the germline V gene. V lost 2 bases and J lost 4, with 4 bases in between. The CDR3 DNA sequence: TGCGCCAGCAGCTTCCCAGGAAACACCATATATTTT. This sequence encodes CASSFPGNTIYF.

The rearrangement links TRBV5-4 to TRBJ2-7; TRBD1 matches 8 bases. This CDR3 comprises 15 residues. CDR1 is SGHNT, CDR2 YYREEE, per germline (reference sequence). V gave up 1 base and J gave up 3 bases; unmatched junction bases: 6. CDR3 DNA: TGTGCCAGCAGCTTGCTTGTGACAGGGGTCTACGAGCAGTACTTC. It translates to CASSLLVTGVYEQYF.

This clone was seen a single time. The chain couples TRBV18 to TRBJ1-1, with D perhaps matching TRBD1 (5 bases). Trimming stripped 3 bases from V and 4 bases from J, with 12 bases between. From germline, CDR1 is KGHSH and CDR2 LQKENI. This CDR3 comprises 14 residues. CDR3 bases: TGTGCCAGCTCACCGGCGGGGCAGCCCACTGAAGCTTTCTTT. Residues: CASSPAGQPTEAFF.

The rearrangement joins TRBV27 to TRBJ2-3; unclear D gene. V was cut by 4 bases and J by 6 bases, with 11 bases left in between. The CDR3 extends over 13 amino acids. Germline V gene lookup returns CDR1 MNHEY and CDR2 SMNVEV (reference sequence). CDR3 sequence (DNA): TGTGCCAGCAGTTATACGGTTGCCGATACGCAGTATTTT. Protein sequence: CASSYTVADTQYF.

The chain has TRBV6-6 and TRBJ2-7, with 7 bases matching TRBD2. Germline CDR1 reads MNHNY; CDR2 reads SVGAGI (reference sequence). The length of the CDR3 is 14 residues. V dropped 6 bases and J dropped 0; count of bases not matched to a gene: 5. This CDR3 reads CASRSGDSSYEQYF. The DNA for the CDR3 is TGTGCCAGCAGGAGCGGGGATAGCTCCTACGAGCAGTACTTC.

The chain recombines TRBV3-1 (or the pseudogene TRBV3-2) with TRBJ1-1, with 7 bases fitting TRBD1. Germline V lookup: CDR1 LGHDT, CDR2 YNNKEL (reference sequence). The CDR3 runs 12 residues. CDR3 in amino acids: CGTGSRNTEAFF. The DNA of the CDR3 is TGTGGGACAGGATCCCGTAACACTGAAGCTTTCTTT.